These 2 T cell receptor beta chains were sequenced from one sample in a study of CD8 T cells in Susac syndrome. With random hexamers, about 0.5 to 1 ug RNA was reverse transcribed. TCRdb used MiXCR to reprocess the immunoSEQ multiplex PCR reads, holding one entry per CDR3 protein. The data show 250,000 to 300,000 distinct CDR3 sequences, roughly 85% seen once. Sequencing was performed on CD8+ T cells from PBMCs. The receptors shown here come from a human donor with multiple sclerosis.

The rearrangement joins TRBV12-3 or TRBV12-4 to TRBJ2-5; the match to TRBD2 covers 11 bases. The length of the CDR3 is 16 residues. The J segment lost 1 base and the V segment lost 5 bases, leaving 6 bases of the junction unmatched. The CDR3 reads CASSPPGLAAQETQYF. The CDR3 DNA reads TGTGCCAGCAGTCCTCCGGGACTAGCGGCCCAAGAGACCCAGTACTTC.

The rearrangement uses TRBV15 and TRBJ2-7; tentatively, D is TRBD1 or TRBD2 (6 bases each). Trimming stripped 0 bases from V and 5 bases from J, with 11 bases between. Germline values: CDR1 LNHNV, CDR2 YYDKDF (reference sequence). CDR3 length: 14 amino acids. CDR3 sequence: CATSRETGGDEQYF. CDR3 DNA sequence: TGTGCCACCAGCAGAGAGACAGGCGGGGACGAGCAGTACTTC. The full variable domain, its missing parts supplied by reference TRBV15 and TRBJ2-7, is DAMVIQNPRYQVTQFGKPVTLSCSQTLNHNVMYWYQQKSSQAPKLLFHYYDKDFNNEADTPDNFQSRRPNTSFCFLDIRSPGLGDTAMYLCATSRETGGDEQYFGPGTRLTVT.